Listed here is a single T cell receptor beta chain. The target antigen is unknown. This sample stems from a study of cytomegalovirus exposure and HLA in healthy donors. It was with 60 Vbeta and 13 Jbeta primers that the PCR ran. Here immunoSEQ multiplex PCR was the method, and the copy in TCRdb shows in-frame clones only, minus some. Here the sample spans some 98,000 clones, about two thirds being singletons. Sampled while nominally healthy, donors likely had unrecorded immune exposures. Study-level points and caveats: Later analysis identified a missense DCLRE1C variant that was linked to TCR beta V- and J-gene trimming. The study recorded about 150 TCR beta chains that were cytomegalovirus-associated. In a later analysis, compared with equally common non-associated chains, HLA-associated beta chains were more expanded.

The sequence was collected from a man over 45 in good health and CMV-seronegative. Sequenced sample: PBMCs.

CDR3 DNA sequence: TGTGCCAGCAGTTCCGGGACAGCGTCCTACGAGCAGTACTTC. As protein: CASSSGTASYEQYF. This chain connects TRBV28 to TRBJ2-7; TRBD1 agrees at 7 bases. Germline CDR1 and CDR2: MDHEN and SYDVKM. V was pared by 4 bases and J by 1 base, with 4 bases of the junction left unmatched. The CDR3 length is 14 residues.